This TCR beta chain was captured in a study of T cells after yellow fever vaccination. General study results and limits: Re-detected after boosting: most primary clones, about 96% of CD4 and about 89% of CD8. Repertoires obtained by FACS sorting could include abundant clonotypes that entered as contaminants from the bulk population.

With regard to this clonotype: The antigen is unknown.

Synthesis of TCR cDNA relied on 5'RACE template switching, which attached a universal primer site and UMIs. Each CDR3 protein is one row after TCRdb ran MiXCR on the 5' RACE reads. Here the sample spans hundreds of thousands of distinct CDR3 sequences, around a sixth being singletons. This CDR3 region has 16 residues. The V and J ends lost 5 bases and 4 bases, in that order; junction bases with no gene match: 12. The V gene's germline CDR1 is SEHNR and CDR2 FQNEAQ (reference sequence). Sequencing used PBMCs, obtained before the yellow fever booster vaccination. The TCR sequence derives from a young man who received the YFV17D yellow fever vaccine. The chain carries TRBV7-9 and TRBJ2-3, with 7 bases fitting TRBD1. Here the CDR3 reads CASSVTQGTSADTQYF. The CDR3 nucleotides read TGTGCCAGCAGCGTGACACAGGGGACGAGCGCAGATACGCAGTATTTT. The full variable domain, its missing parts supplied by reference TRBV7-9 and TRBJ2-3, is DTGVSQNPRHKITKRGQNVTFRCDPISEHNRLYWYRQTLGQGPEFLTYFQNEAQLEKSRLLSDRFSAERPKGSFSTLEIQRTEQGDSAMYLCASSVTQGTSADTQYFGPGTRLTVL.